By its share, the clone carrying this T cell receptor (beta chain) is medium-sized. This sample is part of a study of cytotoxic CD8 clonotypes in ibrutinib-treated CLL. Produced via immunoSEQ multiplex PCR; TCRdb's table is partial and in-frame only. In the table there are approximately 15,000 clones, 55% to 70% of which are singletons. The CDR3 sequence is 15 residues long. Germline V lookup: CDR1 LNHDA, CDR2 SQIVND (reference sequence). J gave up 4 bases and V 3 bases, and 9 bases lay outside the gene matches. The chain links TRBV19 to TRBJ2-7, with 7 bases that match TRBD2. This sequence was found in a human donor with chronic lymphocytic leukemia. Source: PBMCs, taken before ibrutinib treatment. The CDR3 sequence: CASSISRELAYEQYF. CDR3 DNA: TGTGCCAGTAGTATCTCGCGGGAGTTGGCATACGAGCAGTACTTC. Looking up the rest from reference TRBV19 and TRBJ2-7 gives the full variable domain: DGGITQSPKYLFRKEGQNVTLSCEQNLNHDAMYWYRQDPGQGLRLIYYSQIVNDFQKGDIAEGYSVSREKKESFPLTVTSAQKNPTAFYLCASSISRELAYEQYFGPGTRLTVT.